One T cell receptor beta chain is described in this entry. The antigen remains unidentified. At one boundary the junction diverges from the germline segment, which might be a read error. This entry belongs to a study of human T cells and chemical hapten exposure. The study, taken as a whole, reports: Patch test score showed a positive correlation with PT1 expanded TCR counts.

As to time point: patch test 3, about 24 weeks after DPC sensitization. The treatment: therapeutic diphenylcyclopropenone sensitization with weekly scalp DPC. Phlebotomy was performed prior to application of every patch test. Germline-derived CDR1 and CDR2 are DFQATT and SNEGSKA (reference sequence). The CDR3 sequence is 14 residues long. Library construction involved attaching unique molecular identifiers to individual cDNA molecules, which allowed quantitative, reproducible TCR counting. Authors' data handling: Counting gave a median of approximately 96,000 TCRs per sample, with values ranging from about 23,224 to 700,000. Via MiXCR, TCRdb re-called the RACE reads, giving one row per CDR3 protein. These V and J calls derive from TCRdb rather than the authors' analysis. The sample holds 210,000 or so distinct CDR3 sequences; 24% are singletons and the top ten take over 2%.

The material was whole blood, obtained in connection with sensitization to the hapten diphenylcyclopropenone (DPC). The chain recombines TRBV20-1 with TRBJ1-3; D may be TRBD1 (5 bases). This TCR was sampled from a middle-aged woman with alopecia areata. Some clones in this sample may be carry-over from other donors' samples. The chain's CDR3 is CSAGDSNSGNTIYF. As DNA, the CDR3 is TGCAGTGCTGGAGACAGCAACTCTGGAAACACCATATATTTT.